Included here is one TCR beta chain sequence, with context. Its target is not known. Time point of the sample: persistent/refractory GD, antithyroid drugs over 5 years with positive TRAb. PBMC-derived RNA was used for the TCR library. From an endocrinology department in Xi'an, China, came the patients. The data were taken from a study of regulatory T cells in long-lasting Graves disease. Overall study findings and caveats: Segments TRBV28, TRBJ1-2 and TRBJ2-5 showed preferential usage in persistent disease.

From germline, CDR1 is MNHEY and CDR2 SVGEGT. This CDR3 comprises 15 residues. The V gene end was trimmed by 0 bases and the J gene end by 4 bases; junction bases not matched to a gene: 5. Researchers made TCR beta libraries by using iRepertoire HTBI primers and running Arm-PCR on CDR3 regions. TCRdb fed the multiplex PCR reads into MiXCR, producing one record per CDR3 protein. The data show around 450,000 distinct CDR3 sequences, around a fifth seen once. The receptor was derived from a female donor with Graves disease. The sample was peripheral blood mononuclear cells (PBMCs), taken when the disease was refractory, from a patient treated with antithyroid drugs. The chain combines TRBV6-2 or TRBV6-3 with TRBJ2-5; 7 positions agree with TRBD1. Here the CDR3 DNA reads TGTGCCAGCAGTTACTCGTTTGCAGGGGGAGAGACCCAGTACTTC. Amino acid sequence: CASSYSFAGGETQYF.